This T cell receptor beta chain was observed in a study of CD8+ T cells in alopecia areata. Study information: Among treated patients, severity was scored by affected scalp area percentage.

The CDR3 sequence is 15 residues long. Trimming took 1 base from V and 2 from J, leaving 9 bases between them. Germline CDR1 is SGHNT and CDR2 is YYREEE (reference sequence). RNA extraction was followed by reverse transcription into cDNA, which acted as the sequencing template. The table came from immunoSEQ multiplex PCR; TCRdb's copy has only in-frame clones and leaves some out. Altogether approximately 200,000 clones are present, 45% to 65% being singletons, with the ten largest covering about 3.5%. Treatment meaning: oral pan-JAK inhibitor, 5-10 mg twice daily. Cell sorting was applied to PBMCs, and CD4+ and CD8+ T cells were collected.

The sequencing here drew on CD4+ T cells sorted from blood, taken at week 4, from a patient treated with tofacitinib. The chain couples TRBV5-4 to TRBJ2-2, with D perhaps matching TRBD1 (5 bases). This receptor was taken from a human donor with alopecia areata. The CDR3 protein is CASSLRQGNTGELFF. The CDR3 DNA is TGTGCCAGCAGCTTGAGGCAGGGCAACACCGGGGAGCTGTTTTTT.